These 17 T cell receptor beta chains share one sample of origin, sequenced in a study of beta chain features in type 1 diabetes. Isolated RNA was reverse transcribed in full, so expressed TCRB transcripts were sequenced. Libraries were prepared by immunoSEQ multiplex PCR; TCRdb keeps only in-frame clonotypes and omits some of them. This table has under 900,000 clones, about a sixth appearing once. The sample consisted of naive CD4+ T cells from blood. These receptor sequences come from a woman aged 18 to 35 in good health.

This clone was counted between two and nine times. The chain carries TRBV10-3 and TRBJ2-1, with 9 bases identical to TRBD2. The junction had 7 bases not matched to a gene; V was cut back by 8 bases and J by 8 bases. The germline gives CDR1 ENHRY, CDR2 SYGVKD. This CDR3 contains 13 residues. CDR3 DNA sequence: TGTGCCATCGGTTGGCGGGAGGGCCATGAGCAGTTCTTC. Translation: CAIGWREGHEQFF.

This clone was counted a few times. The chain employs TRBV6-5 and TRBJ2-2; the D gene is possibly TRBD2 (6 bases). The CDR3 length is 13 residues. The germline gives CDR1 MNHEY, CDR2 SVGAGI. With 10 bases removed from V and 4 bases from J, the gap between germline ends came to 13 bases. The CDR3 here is CATRGTGTGELFF. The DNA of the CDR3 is TGTGCCACCAGAGGGACTGGCACCGGGGAGCTGTTTTTT.

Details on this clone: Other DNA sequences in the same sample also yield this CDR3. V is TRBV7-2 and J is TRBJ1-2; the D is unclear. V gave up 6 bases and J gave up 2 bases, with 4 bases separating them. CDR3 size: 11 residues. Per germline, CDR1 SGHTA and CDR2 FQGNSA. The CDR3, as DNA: TGTGCCAGCAGTATAAACTATGGCTACACCTTC. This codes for CASSINYGYTF.

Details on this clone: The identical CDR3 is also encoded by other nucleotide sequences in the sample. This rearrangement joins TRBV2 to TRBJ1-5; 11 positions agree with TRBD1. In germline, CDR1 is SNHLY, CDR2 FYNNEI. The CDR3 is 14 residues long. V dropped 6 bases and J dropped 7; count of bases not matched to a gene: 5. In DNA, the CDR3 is TGTGCCAGCAGCGGACAGGGGGCGCGACAGCCCCAGCATTTT. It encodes CASSGQGARQPQHF.

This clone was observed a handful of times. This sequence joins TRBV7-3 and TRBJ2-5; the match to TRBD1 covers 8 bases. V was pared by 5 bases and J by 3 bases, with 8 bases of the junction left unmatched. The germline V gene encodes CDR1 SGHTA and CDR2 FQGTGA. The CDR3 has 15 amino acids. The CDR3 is CASSPRTGMKETQYF. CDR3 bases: TGTGCCAGCAGCCCCCGGACAGGGATGAAAGAGACCCAGTACTTC.

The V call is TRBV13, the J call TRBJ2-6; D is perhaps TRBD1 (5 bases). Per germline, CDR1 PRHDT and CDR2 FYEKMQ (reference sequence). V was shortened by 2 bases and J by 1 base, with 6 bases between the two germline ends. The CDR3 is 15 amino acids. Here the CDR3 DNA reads TGTGCCAGCAGCTTACAGGGATCTGGGGCCAACGTCCTGACTTTC. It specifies CASSLQGSGANVLTF.

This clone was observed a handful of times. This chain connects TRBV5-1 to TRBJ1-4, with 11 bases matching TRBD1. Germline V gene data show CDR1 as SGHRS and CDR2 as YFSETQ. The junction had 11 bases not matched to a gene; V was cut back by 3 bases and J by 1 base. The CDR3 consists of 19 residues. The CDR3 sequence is CASSSKPGQGVITNEKLFF. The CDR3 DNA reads TGCGCCAGCAGCTCGAAACCGGGACAGGGGGTGATAACTAATGAAAAACTGTTTTTT.

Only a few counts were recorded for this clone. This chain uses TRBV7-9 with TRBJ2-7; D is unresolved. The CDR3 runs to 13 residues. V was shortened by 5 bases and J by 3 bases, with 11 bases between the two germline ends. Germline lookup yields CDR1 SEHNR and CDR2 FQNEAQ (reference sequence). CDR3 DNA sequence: TGTGCCAGCAGCCGCTGGACCCTCTACGAGCAGTACTTC. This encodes CASSRWTLYEQYF.

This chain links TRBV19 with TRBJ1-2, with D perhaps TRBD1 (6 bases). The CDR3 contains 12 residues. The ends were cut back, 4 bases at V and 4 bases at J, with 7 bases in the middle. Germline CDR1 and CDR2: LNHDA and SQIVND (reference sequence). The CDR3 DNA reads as TGTGCCAGTAGTACGGACAGCTATGGCTACACCTTC. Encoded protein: CASSTDSYGYTF.

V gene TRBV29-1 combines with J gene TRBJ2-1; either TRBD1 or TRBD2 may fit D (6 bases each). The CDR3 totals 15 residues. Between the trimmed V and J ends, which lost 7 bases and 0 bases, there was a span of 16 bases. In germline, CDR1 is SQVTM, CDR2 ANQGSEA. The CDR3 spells CSALHGGSSYNEQFF. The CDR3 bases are TGCAGCGCTCTCCACGGGGGCAGCTCCTACAATGAGCAGTTCTTC.

As DNA, the CDR3 is TGCAGCGTCAAGGGACTAGCGGGAGGTTACTACGAGCAGTACTTC. Residues: CSVKGLAGGYYEQYF. The gene calls are TRBV29-1 and TRBJ2-7, with 15 bases aligning to TRBD2. This CDR3 has 15 amino acids. Germline loops: CDR1 SQVTM, CDR2 ANQGSEA. V was pared by 6 bases and J by 3 bases, with 6 bases of the junction left unmatched.

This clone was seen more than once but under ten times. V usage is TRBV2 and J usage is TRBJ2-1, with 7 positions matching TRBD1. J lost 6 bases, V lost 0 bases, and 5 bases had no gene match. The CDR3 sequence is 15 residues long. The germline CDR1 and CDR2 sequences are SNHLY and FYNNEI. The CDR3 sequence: CASSEARRTGNEQFF. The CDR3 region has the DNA TGTGCCAGCAGTGAAGCCCGTCGGACAGGCAATGAGCAGTTCTTC.

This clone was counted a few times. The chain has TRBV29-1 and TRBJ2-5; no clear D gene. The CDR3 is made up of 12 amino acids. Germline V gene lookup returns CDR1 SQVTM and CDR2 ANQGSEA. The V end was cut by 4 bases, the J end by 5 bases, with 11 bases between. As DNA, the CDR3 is TGCAGCGTTGTTTATATGGGGGAGACCCAGTACTTC. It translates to CSVVYMGETQYF.

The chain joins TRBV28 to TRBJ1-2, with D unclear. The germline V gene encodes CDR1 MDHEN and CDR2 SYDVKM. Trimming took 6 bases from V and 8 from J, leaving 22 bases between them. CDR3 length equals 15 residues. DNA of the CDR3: TGTGCCAGCAGCGTACCACTCGGGGAATCGAGGGGCTACACCTTC. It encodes CASSVPLGESRGYTF.

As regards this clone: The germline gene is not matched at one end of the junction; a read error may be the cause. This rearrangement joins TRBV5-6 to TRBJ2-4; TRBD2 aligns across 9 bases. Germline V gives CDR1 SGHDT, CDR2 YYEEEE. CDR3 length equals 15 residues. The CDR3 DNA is TGTGCCAGCAGCCGGACTAGCGTTACCAAAAACTTTCAGTACTTC. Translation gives CASSRTSVTKNFQYF.

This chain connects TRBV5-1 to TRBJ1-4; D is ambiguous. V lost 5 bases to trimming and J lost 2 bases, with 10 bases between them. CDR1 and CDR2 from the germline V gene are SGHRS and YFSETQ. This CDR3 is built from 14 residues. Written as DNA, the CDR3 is TGCGCCAGCAGTTTAAGGACCACTAATGAAAAACTGTTTTTT. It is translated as CASSLRTTNEKLFF.

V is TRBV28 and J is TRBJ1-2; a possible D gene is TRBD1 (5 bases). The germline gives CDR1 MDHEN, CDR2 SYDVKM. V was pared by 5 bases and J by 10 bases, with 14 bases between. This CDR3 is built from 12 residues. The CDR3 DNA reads TGTGCCAGCAGTCCGATGTGGACAAACTACACCTTC. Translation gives CASSPMWTNYTF.